This TCR beta chain was documented in a study of molecular identifiers for immune sequencing clone quantification. TCRdb recomputed calls from the PCR reads with MiXCR, one row per CDR3 protein. The sample has some 88,000 distinct CDR3 sequences; under 25% are singletons. Trimming shortened V by 5 bases and J by 7 bases, and 17 bases separated the two germline ends. CDR1 LGHNA and CDR2 YSLEER come from the germline V gene. The CDR3 extends over 15 amino acids. This clonotype was counted a few times. This clonotype was sampled from a human donor in good health. Some libraries in this study had Jurkat cell RNA spiked in. Sequences were obtained from naive CD8+ T cells from blood, with Jurkat cell RNA spiked in. Stated subset: FACS-sorted CD8+CD4-CCR7+CD45RA+ naive T cells. The rearrangement links TRBV4-3 to TRBJ1-4; possibly TRBD1 for D (5 bases). The CDR3, as DNA: TGCGCCAGCAGCGAGACACCCGGGGCCTCTGAAAAACTGTTTTTT. Translating gives CASSETPGASEKLFF.